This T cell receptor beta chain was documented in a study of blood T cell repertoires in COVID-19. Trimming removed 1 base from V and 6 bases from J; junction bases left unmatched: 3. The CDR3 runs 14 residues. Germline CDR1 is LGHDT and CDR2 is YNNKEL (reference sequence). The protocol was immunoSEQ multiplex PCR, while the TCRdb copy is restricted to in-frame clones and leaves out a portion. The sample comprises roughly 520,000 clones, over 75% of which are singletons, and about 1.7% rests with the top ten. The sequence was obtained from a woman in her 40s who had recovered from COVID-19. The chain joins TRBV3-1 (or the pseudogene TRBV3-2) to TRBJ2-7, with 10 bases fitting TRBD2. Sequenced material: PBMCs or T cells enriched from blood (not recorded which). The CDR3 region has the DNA TGTGCCAGCAGCCAAGCCCTAGCGGGAGTCGAGCAGTACTTC. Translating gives CASSQALAGVEQYF.